Each of the 32 T cell receptor beta chains below was sequenced from the same sample in a study of shared clonotypes between healthy human individuals. The protocol was immunoSEQ multiplex PCR, while the TCRdb copy is restricted to in-frame clones and leaves out a portion. The table lists about 1 million clones, under 80% of them singletons. Sequences were obtained from memory CD4+ T cells sorted from blood. Specified subset: CD45RA-negative fraction. The receptors shown here come from a man aged 18 to 29 in good health.

The chain couples TRBV9 to TRBJ1-2; D remains ambiguous. Germline-derived CDR1 and CDR2 are SGDLS and YYNGEE. The germline V and J ends were trimmed by 0 bases and 1 base, with 10 bases remaining between them. The CDR3 contains 15 residues. CDR3 region: CASSVAPGVNYGYTF. In DNA form, the CDR3 reads TGTGCCAGCAGCGTAGCCCCCGGGGTTAACTATGGCTACACCTTC.

This chain uses TRBV11-1 with TRBJ1-2; D not certain. The V gene lost 3 bases and the J gene lost 6 bases, with 8 bases spanning the gap. Germline CDR1 SGHAT, CDR2 FQDESV (reference sequence). The CDR3 loop spans 12 amino acids. For the CDR3, the DNA is TGTGCCAGCAGCTTCGGAGCTAATGGCTACACCTTC. The encoded protein is CASSFGANGYTF.

The rearrangement uses TRBV9 and TRBJ1-2, with D possibly being TRBD1 (6 bases). The CDR3 is 13 amino acids. Per the germline V gene, CDR1 is SGDLS and CDR2 is YYNGEE. Between the trimmed V and J ends, which lost 3 bases and 7 bases, there was a span of 13 bases. CDR3 sequence reads: CASSGWGHSGYTF. In nucleotides, the CDR3 is TGTGCCAGCAGCGGTTGGGGACACAGTGGCTACACCTTC. Full variable domain (outside the CDR3, taken from reference TRBV9 and TRBJ1-2): DSGVTQTPKHLITATGQRVTLRCSPRSGDLSVYWYQQSLDQGLQFLIQYYNGEERAKGNILERFSAQQFPDLHSELNLSSLELGDSALYFCASSGWGHSGYTFGSGTRLTVV.

V gene TRBV2 combines with J gene TRBJ2-1; 9 bases align to TRBD2. CDR3 length: 15 residues. The germline V gene encodes CDR1 SNHLY and CDR2 FYNNEI. V trimming: 4 bases; J trimming: 10 bases; junction bases outside the gene matches: 11. Here the CDR3 reads CASSGASGARGEQFF. The CDR3 bases are TGTGCCAGCAGTGGCGCTAGCGGGGCCCGAGGGGAGCAGTTCTTC.

J is TRBJ2-1 and V is TRBV19; D assignment may be TRBD1 or TRBD2 (6 bases each). V was cut by 1 base and J by 9 bases, with 13 bases left in between. From germline, CDR1 is LNHDA and CDR2 SQIVND (reference sequence). The CDR3 consists of 14 residues. DNA of the CDR3: TGTGCCAGTAGTATAGGGGGGGCTTACGGTGAGCAGTTCTTC. Translating gives CASSIGGAYGEQFF.

This chain uses TRBV7-8 with TRBJ2-5; D might be TRBD1 (7 bases). The CDR3 runs to 15 residues. CDR1 is SGHVS and CDR2 is FQNEAQ in the germline V gene. With 1 base removed from V and 5 bases from J, the gap between germline ends came to 14 bases. This CDR3 reads CASSLDGSGGETQYF. In DNA form, the CDR3 reads TGTGCCAGCAGCTTAGACGGCTCAGGGGGGGAGACCCAGTACTTC.

The V and J genes are TRBV11-2 and TRBJ1-2; D unclear. The germline CDR1 and CDR2 sequences are SGHAT and FQNNGV. The V and J ends lost 5 bases and 4 bases respectively, with 8 bases between them. CDR3 size: 12 residues. CDR3 bases: TGTGCCAGCAGCGATGACTTCTATGGCTACACCTTC. Amino acids: CASSDDFYGYTF.

The gene calls are TRBV5-6 and TRBJ1-2; D possibly corresponds to TRBD1 (6 bases). Trimming took 3 bases from V and 3 from J, leaving 12 bases between them. The CDR3 is made up of 14 amino acids. Germline V lookup: CDR1 SGHDT, CDR2 YYEEEE. As DNA, the CDR3 is TGTGCCAGCAGCTCCGGACAGTCCGACTATGGCTACACCTTC. This translates into CASSSGQSDYGYTF.

The J gene is TRBJ2-1, the V gene TRBV7-2; 11 positions agree with TRBD2. CDR1 and CDR2 from the germline V gene are SGHTA and FQGNSA. The CDR3 extends over 16 amino acids. The V gene end was trimmed by 1 base and the J gene end by 8 bases; junction bases not matched to a gene: 7. The CDR3 nucleotides read TGTGCCAGCAGCTTAGGTATTAGCGGGAGGGTCGATGAGCAGTTCTTC. It codes for CASSLGISGRVDEQFF. Drawing the rest from reference TRBV7-2 and TRBJ2-1, the complete variable domain is GAGVSQSPSNKVTEKGKDVELRCDPISGHTALYWYRQSLGQGLEFLIYFQGNSAPDKSGLPSDRFSAERTGGSVSTLTIQRTQQEDSAVYLCASSLGISGRVDEQFFGPGTRLTVL.

V and J are TRBV28 and TRBJ2-7; D is perhaps TRBD1 (8 bases). The CDR3 is 18 residues long. The germline gives CDR1 MDHEN, CDR2 SYDVKM. V shed 1 base and J shed 3 bases, with 22 bases lying between them. CDR3 nucleotides: TGTGCCAGCAGTTTATTATCCCCGGAACAGGGGGGGGTCTACGAGCAGTACTTC. It yields the protein CASSLLSPEQGGVYEQYF.

CDR3 region: CASGLGGSYTDTQYF. The CDR3 region has the DNA TGTGCTAGTGGTTTGGGCGGGAGTTACACAGATACGCAGTATTTT. This sequence joins TRBV12-5 and TRBJ2-3; TRBD2 matches at 7 bases. The length of the CDR3 is 15 residues. The germline gives CDR1 LGHNT, CDR2 FRNRAP. The J segment lost 2 bases and the V segment lost 1 base, leaving 3 bases of the junction unmatched.

The rearrangement joins TRBV7-2 to TRBJ2-7, with TRBD2 as a possible D gene (5 bases). This CDR3 contains 13 residues. Germline V lookup: CDR1 SGHTA, CDR2 FQGNSA. V was shortened by 1 base and J by 6 bases, with 10 bases between the two germline ends. Written as DNA, the CDR3 is TGTGCCAGCAGCTTAGTCCTAGCCCCCGAGCAGTACTTC. It translates to CASSLVLAPEQYF.

V usage is TRBV18 and J usage is TRBJ2-6; D unclear. Looked up from germline, CDR1 is KGHSH and CDR2 is LQKENI. The CDR3 is 14 residues long. V was trimmed by 6 bases and J by 0 bases, leaving 6 bases between them. The chain's CDR3 is CASSAGSGANVLTF. The CDR3 DNA is TGTGCCAGCTCCGCCGGCTCTGGGGCCAACGTCCTGACTTTC.

With respect to this clone: At one end the junction does not follow the germline gene, possibly because of a read error. This chain uses TRBV7-9 with TRBJ1-1; weak D call: TRBD1 (5 bases). The CDR3 extends over 13 amino acids. The germline V gene encodes CDR1 SEHNR and CDR2 FQNEAQ (reference sequence). CDR3 sequence: CAGRPGGDTEAFF. The CDR3 DNA reads TGTGCCGGCAGGCCCGGGGGAGACACTGAAGCTTTCTTT.

The chain recombines TRBV9 with TRBJ2-1; 9 nucleotides line up with TRBD2. The CDR3 sequence is 17 residues long. From germline, CDR1 is SGDLS and CDR2 YYNGEE. After removal of 4 bases from V and 6 bases from J, the junction contained 14 bases not matched to a gene. The CDR3 DNA sequence: TGTGCCAGCAGCCCCCATGACACCCGCGGGGGGGGCAATGAGCAGTTCTTC. Amino acids: CASSPHDTRGGGNEQFF. Variable domain in full (rest from reference TRBV9 and TRBJ2-1): DSGVTQTPKHLITATGQRVTLRCSPRSGDLSVYWYQQSLDQGLQFLIQYYNGEERAKGNILERFSAQQFPDLHSELNLSSLELGDSALYFCASSPHDTRGGGNEQFFGPGTRLTVL.

The V and J genes are TRBV6-1 and TRBJ2-7, with TRBD1 matching 8 bases. The CDR3 spans 11 residues. Germline CDR1 MNHNS, CDR2 SASEGT. Unmatched junction bases numbered 2, after V lost 1 base and J lost 12 bases. CDR3: CASSEVGQGYF. As DNA, the CDR3 is TGTGCCAGCAGTGAAGTTGGACAGGGGTACTTC.

The DNA of the CDR3 is TGTGCCAGCAGCATCGCTGGGATCTATGGCTACACCTTC. It codes for CASSIAGIYGYTF. The V call is TRBV5-6, the J call TRBJ1-2, with D hard to call. This CDR3 is built from 13 residues. Germline V CDR1 and CDR2: SGHDT, YYEEEE. The V gene lost 4 bases and the J gene lost 4 bases, with 11 bases spanning the gap.

The table lists this clone with many counts. The J gene is TRBJ1-1, the V gene TRBV7-9; D possibly corresponds to TRBD1 (5 bases). The CDR3 has 12 amino acids. The V gene lost 4 bases and the J gene lost 2 bases, with 5 bases spanning the gap. CDR1 is SEHNR, CDR2 FQNEAQ, per germline (reference sequence). The CDR3 reads CASSWDNTEAFF. The CDR3 nucleotides are TGTGCCAGCAGCTGGGACAACACTGAAGCTTTCTTT. Based on the CDR3 plus reference TRBV7-9 and TRBJ1-1, the full variable domain is DTGVSQNPRHKITKRGQNVTFRCDPISEHNRLYWYRQTLGQGPEFLTYFQNEAQLEKSRLLSDRFSAERPKGSFSTLEIQRTEQGDSAMYLCASSWDNTEAFFGQGTRLTVV.

This clone was counted a single time. The chain combines TRBV27 with TRBJ1-4; 7 bases align to TRBD1. Germline V gives CDR1 MNHEY, CDR2 SMNVEV (reference sequence). The trim removed 5 bases at V and 3 bases at J, leaving 12 bases unmatched. The CDR3 is 17 residues long. CDR3 DNA: TGTGCCAGCAGTCAATATACAGGGGTAGTAGCTAATGAAAAACTGTTTTTT. Encoded protein: CASSQYTGVVANEKLFF.

This sequence joins TRBV13 and TRBJ2-1; tentative D call: TRBD1 (6 bases). CDR1 PRHDT and CDR2 FYEKMQ come from the germline V gene (reference sequence). The CDR3 contains 13 residues. Between the trimmed V and J ends, which lost 5 bases and 5 bases, there was a span of 10 bases. The CDR3 coding sequence is TGTGCCAGCAGCCCTACAGGGAACAATGAGCAGTTCTTC. Encoded protein: CASSPTGNNEQFF.

Worth noting for this clone: Other DNA sequences in this sample translate to the same CDR3. This chain connects TRBV6-6 to TRBJ2-5; no clear D. Deletions cut 4 bases from V and 5 bases from J, with 5 bases between. Germline CDR1 and CDR2: MNHNY and SVGAGI (reference sequence). The length of the CDR3 is 11 residues. The CDR3 coding sequence is TGTGCCAGCAGTTCCAGTGAGACCCAGTACTTC. Translating it yields CASSSSETQYF.

This chain uses TRBV25-1 with TRBJ2-1; unclear D gene. Germline CDR1 and CDR2: MGHDK and SYGVNS. This CDR3 is built from 11 residues. V shed 7 bases and J shed 4 bases, with 5 bases lying between them. The CDR3 region is CASIWYNEQFF. The CDR3 DNA sequence: TGTGCCAGCATTTGGTACAATGAGCAGTTCTTC.

The chain uses TRBV6-5 and TRBJ1-6, with 9 bases fitting TRBD1. CDR3 length equals 14 residues. CDR1 and CDR2 from the germline V gene are MNHEY and SVGAGI. With 2 bases clipped from V and 10 bases from J, the junction kept 3 bases outside the gene matches. CDR3 amino acids: CASSYGTGSSPLHF. The DNA for the CDR3 is TGTGCCAGCAGTTACGGGACAGGGAGCTCACCCCTCCACTTT.

A single count supports this clone. The chain employs TRBV5-1 and TRBJ2-5; either TRBD1 or TRBD2 may fit D (5 bases each). CDR3 size: 13 residues. Trimming removed 4 bases at V and 4 bases at J, with 11 bases between. Germline V gene data show CDR1 as SGHRS and CDR2 as YFSETQ. CDR3 bases: TGCGCCAGCAGCCTCCCCGGGGCAGAGACCCAGTACTTC. Amino acid sequence: CASSLPGAETQYF.

This chain links TRBV5-4 with TRBJ2-7; 7 bases map to TRBD1. The germline V gene encodes CDR1 SGHNT and CDR2 YYREEE (reference sequence). V was clipped by 2 bases and J by 4 bases; unmatched bases: 6. The CDR3 is 14 residues long. This CDR3 reads CASSFRQGSYEQYF. CDR3 nucleotides: TGTGCCAGCAGCTTCCGACAGGGATCGTACGAGCAGTACTTC.

The CDR3 DNA reads as TGTGCCACCCAACGGGACAGGGTCACCAATGAGCAGTTCTTC. Protein product: CATQRDRVTNEQFF. The chain employs TRBV5-4 and TRBJ2-1; TRBD1 agrees at 9 bases. Germline CDR1 and CDR2: SGHNT and YYREEE (reference sequence). V shed 9 bases and J 6 bases; nucleotides not matched to a gene: 10. The CDR3 is 14 residues long.

This clone was detected a few times. V gene TRBV19 combines with J gene TRBJ1-3; D remains ambiguous. CDR3 length equals 14 residues. Looked up from germline, CDR1 is LNHDA and CDR2 is SQIVND (reference sequence). Trimming took 8 bases from V and 1 from J, leaving 12 bases between them. As DNA, the CDR3 is TGTGCCAGTGAAGCCCTCGCTTCTGGAAACACCATATATTTT. As protein: CASEALASGNTIYF.

This clone was counted only a few times. The chain recombines TRBV21-1 with TRBJ2-5; the table's D call of TRBD2 was not tested on the DNA. The J call is doubtful: the DNA matches TRBJ2-7 better. TRBV21-1 is given as a pseudogene. The CDR3 spans 17 residues. This CDR3 is CASSRSFSGLASYEQYF. CDR3 sequence (DNA): TGTGCCAGCAGCCGCTCTTTCTCGGGACTAGCTTCCTACGAGCAGTACTTC.

Only one count was recorded for this clone. The V call is TRBV5-4, the J call TRBJ2-1, with TRBD1 identical over 8 bases. Germline CDR1 reads SGHNT; CDR2 reads YYREEE (reference sequence). Trimming cost V 4 bases and J 6 bases; bases outside gene matches: 21. This CDR3 comprises 19 residues. The CDR3 loop is CASSLLGGRGPHPRNEQFF. DNA for the CDR3: TGTGCCAGCAGCCTCCTGGGGGGCAGGGGGCCCCATCCCCGCAATGAGCAGTTCTTC.

The chain joins TRBV4-1 to TRBJ2-3; D gene ambiguous. Germline lookup yields CDR1 MGHRA and CDR2 YSYEKL. Between the trimmed V and J ends, which lost 7 bases and 1 base, there was a span of 18 bases. The CDR3 runs 16 residues. CDR3 amino acids: CASTPQARSRTDTQYF. The DNA for the CDR3 is TGCGCCAGCACCCCCCAGGCTCGCTCTCGCACAGATACGCAGTATTTT.

This sequence joins TRBV19 and TRBJ1-2, with D perhaps TRBD1 (6 bases). The germline gives CDR1 LNHDA, CDR2 SQIVND (reference sequence). There are 17 residues in the CDR3. Trimming left V 3 bases short and J 4 bases short, with 21 bases between. CDR3 protein: CASSISSGDILLYGYTF. The DNA of the CDR3 is TGTGCCAGTAGTATCTCTTCGGGGGACATCCTTCTCTATGGCTACACCTTC.

The rearrangement joins TRBV10-3 to TRBJ1-2, with D hard to call. The germline V and J ends were trimmed by 2 bases and 5 bases, with 9 bases remaining between them. Germline loops: CDR1 ENHRY, CDR2 SYGVKD. The CDR3 totals 13 residues. The CDR3 here is CAISEPMTYGYTF. DNA of the CDR3: TGTGCCATCAGTGAGCCCATGACGTATGGCTACACCTTC.